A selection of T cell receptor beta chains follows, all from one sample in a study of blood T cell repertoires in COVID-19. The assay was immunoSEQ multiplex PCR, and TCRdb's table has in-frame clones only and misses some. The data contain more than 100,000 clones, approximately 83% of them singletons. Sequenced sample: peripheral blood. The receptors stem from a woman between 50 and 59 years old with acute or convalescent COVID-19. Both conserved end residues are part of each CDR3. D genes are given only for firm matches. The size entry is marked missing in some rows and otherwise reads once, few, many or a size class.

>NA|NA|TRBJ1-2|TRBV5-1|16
TGCGCCAGCAGCTTGGCGGGGAGAGCGGGGGCAGGAGGCTACACCTTC
CASSLAGRAGAGGYTF
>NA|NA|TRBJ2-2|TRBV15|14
TGTGCCACCAGCAGAGGACAGGCGACCGGGGAGCTGTTTTTT
CATSRGQATGELFF
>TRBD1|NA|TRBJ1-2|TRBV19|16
TGTGCCAGTAGTTCGGGACAGGCGAGTGCAAACTATGGCTACACCTTC
CASSSGQASANYGYTF
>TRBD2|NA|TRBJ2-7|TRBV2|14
TGTGCCAGCAGAGGACTAGCGGGGTACTACGAGCAGTACTTC
CASRGLAGYYEQYF
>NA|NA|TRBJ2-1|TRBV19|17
TGTGCCAGTAGTACTCGGCGGGACAGAGGGTCCTACAATGAGCAGTTCTTC
CASSTRRDRGSYNEQFF
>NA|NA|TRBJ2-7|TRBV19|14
TGTGCCAGTAGTATTGCGGTAGAGGCCTACGAGCAGTACTTC
CASSIAVEAYEQYF
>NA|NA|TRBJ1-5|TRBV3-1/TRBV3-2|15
TGTGCCAGCAGCCAAGGAACTTATAGCAATCAGCCCCAGCATTTT
CASSQGTYSNQPQHF
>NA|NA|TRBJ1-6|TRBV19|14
TGTGCCAGTAGTATTGAGGGATATAATTCACCCCTCCACTTT
CASSIEGYNSPLHF
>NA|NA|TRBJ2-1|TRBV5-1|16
TGCGCCAGCAGCTACGGACTAAGCGCATGGGGAAATGAGCAGTTCTTC
CASSYGLSAWGNEQFF
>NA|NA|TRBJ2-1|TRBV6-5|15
TGTGCCAGCAGTTACTCATGGACTTATTACAATGAGCAGTTCTTC
CASSYSWTYYNEQFF
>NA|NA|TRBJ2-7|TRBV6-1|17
TGTGCCAGCAGTGAAGCCTGGGGGGGGGCAGGGACCTACGAGCAGTACTTC
CASSEAWGGAGTYEQYF
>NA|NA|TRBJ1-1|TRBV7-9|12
TGTGCCAGCAGCACTGGACAATATGAAGCTTTCTTT
CASSTGQYEAFF
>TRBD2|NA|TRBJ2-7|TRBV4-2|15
TGTGCCAGCAGCCAGCAACTAGCGGAATCCTACGAGCAGTACTTC
CASSQQLAESYEQYF
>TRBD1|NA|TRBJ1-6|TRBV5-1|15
TGCGCCAGCGCATCGCTGACAGGGACTAATTCACCCCTCCACTTT
CASASLTGTNSPLHF
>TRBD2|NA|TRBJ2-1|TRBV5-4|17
TGTGCCAGCAGCAACCCCCTAGCGGGGGGGCTCCACAATGAGCAGTTCTTC
CASSNPLAGGLHNEQFF
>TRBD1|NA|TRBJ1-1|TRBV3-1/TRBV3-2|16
TGTGCCAGCAGCCCAAGGACAGGGTTAATGAACACTGAAGCTTTCTTT
CASSPRTGLMNTEAFF
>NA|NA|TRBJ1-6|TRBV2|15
TGTGCCAGCAGTGACCGAGGCTCCTATAATTCACCCCTCCACTTT
CASSDRGSYNSPLHF
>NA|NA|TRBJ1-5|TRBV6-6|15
TGTGCCAGCAGTTCCACCCCAGGGTCCGTCCAGCCCCAGCATTTT
CASSSTPGSVQPQHF
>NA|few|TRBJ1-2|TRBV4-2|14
TGTGCCAGCAGCCAAAGGGCCCCCGGGGGTGGCTACACCTTC
CASSQRAPGGGYTF
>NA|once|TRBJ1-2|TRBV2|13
TGTGCCAGCAGTGAAGCTATCGAGTATGGCTACACCTTC
CASSEAIEYGYTF
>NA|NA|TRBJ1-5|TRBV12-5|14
TGTGCTAGTGGTTTTTCTGGTGGCGGTCAGCCCCAGCATTTT
CASGFSGGGQPQHF
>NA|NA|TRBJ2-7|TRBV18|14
TGTGCCAGCTCACCACCGGGCGCGGGTCCCGAGCAGTACTTC
CASSPPGAGPEQYF
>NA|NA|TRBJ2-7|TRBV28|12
TGTGCCAGCAGTTTAAACATCCGCGAGCAGTACTTC
CASSLNIREQYF
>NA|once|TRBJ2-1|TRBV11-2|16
TGTGCCAGCAGTTATCGCCGGGGGGCTCCGGGTAATGAGCAGTTCTTC
CASSYRRGAPGNEQFF
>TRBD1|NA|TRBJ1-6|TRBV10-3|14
TGTGCCGTTTCAGACAGGGCGGGGAATTCACCCCTCCACTTT
CAVSDRAGNSPLHF
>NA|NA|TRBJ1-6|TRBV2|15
TGTGCCAGCATGGAGATGAGCTCCTATAATTCACCCCTCCACTTT
CASMEMSSYNSPLHF
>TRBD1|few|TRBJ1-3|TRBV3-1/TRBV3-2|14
TGTGCCAGCAGCCAAATGACAGGGGGAAACACCATATATTTT
CASSQMTGGNTIYF
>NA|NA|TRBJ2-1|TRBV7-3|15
TGTGCCAGCAGCTTCGAGCAGGGTGATCTCAATGAGCAGTTCTTC
CASSFEQGDLNEQFF
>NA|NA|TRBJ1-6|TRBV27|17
TGTGCCAGCAGCCCCAGCGGTCTTGGAGGGTATAATTCACCCCTCCACTTT
CASSPSGLGGYNSPLHF
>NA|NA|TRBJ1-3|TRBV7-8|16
TGTGCCAGCAGCTTACTGGCAGGGGCTTCTGGAAACACCATATATTTT
CASSLLAGASGNTIYF
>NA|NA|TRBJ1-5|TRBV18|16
TGTGCCAGCTCACCACCGGGAGGGTGGCGCAATCAGCCCCAGCATTTT
CASSPPGGWRNQPQHF
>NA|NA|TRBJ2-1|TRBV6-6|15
TGTGCCAGCAGTAGGCCAGAGGGGGAGGGCAACGAGCAGTTCTTC
CASSRPEGEGNEQFF
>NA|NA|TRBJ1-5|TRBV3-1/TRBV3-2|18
TGTGCCAGCAGCCCCTCGCCGGATTCGGGACACCCCTATGGGCCCCAGCATTTT
CASSPSPDSGHPYGPQHF
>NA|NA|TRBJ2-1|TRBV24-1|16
TGTGCCACCAGTGATTTCGCCAAGACAGGAAACAATGAGCAGTTCTTC
CATSDFAKTGNNEQFF
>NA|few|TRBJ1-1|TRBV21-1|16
TGTGCCAGCAGCAAAGCGCTCGGGCAGGGGGACACTGAAGCTTTCTTT
CASSKALGQGDTEAFF
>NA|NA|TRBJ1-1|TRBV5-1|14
TGCGCCAGCAGTCCGGGACTGCGCGGCACTGAAGCTTTCTTT
CASSPGLRGTEAFF
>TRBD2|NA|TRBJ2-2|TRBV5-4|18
TGTGCCAGCAGCTTGTCCCGCAAGCGGGGGGAAGACACCGGGGAGCTGTTTTTT
CASSLSRKRGEDTGELFF
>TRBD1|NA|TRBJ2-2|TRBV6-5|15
TGTGCCAGCAGCTCCGACAGGGGGCCTACCGGGGAGCTGTTTTTT
CASSSDRGPTGELFF
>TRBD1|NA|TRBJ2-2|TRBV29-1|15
TGCAGGGTTGAAGTAGGGACAGTCATATCCGGGGAGCTGTTTTTT
CRVEVGTVISGELFF
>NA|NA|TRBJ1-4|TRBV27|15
TGTGCCAGCAGTTTAAGTTGGGGGCGGAGTGAAAAACTGTTTTTT
CASSLSWGRSEKLFF
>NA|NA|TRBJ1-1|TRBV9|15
TGTGCCAGCAGCGTAATCGGGGAAGGGAACACTGAAGCTTTCTTT
CASSVIGEGNTEAFF
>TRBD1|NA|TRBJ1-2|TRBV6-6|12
TGTGCCAGCAGCCCAGGGGGGCCTGGCTACACCTTC
CASSPGGPGYTF
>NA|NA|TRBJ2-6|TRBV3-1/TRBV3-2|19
TGTGCCAGCAGCCAAGATAGGCGGGGCCGCTTGACGGGGGCCAACGTCCTGACTTTC
CASSQDRRGRLTGANVLTF
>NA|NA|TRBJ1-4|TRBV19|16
TGTGCCAGTAGAACTGGGCAGGTTGCAACTAATGAAAAACTGTTTTTT
CASRTGQVATNEKLFF
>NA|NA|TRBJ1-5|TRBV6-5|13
TGTGCCAGCACGGGTACTCGCAATCAGCCCCAGCATTTT
CASTGTRNQPQHF
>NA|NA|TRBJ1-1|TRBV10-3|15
TGTGCCATCAGTGAGTCCCGGACAGTCAACACTGAAGCTTTCTTT
CAISESRTVNTEAFF
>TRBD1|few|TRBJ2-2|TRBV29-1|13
TGCAGCGCTGGACAGGGGTTTCCCGGGGAGCTGTTTTTT
CSAGQGFPGELFF
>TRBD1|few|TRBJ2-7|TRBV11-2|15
TGTGCCAGCAGCACCCTAGACAGGGCGTACTACGAGCAGTACTTC
CASSTLDRAYYEQYF
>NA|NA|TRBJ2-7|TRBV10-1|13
TGCGCCAGCAGTGAGTCGCCAGGTCGTCCGCAGTACTTC
CASSESPGRPQYF
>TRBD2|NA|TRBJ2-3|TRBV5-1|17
TGCGCCAGCAGCTTGGTGGTAGCGGGATCGGGCACAGATACGCAGTATTTT
CASSLVVAGSGTDTQYF
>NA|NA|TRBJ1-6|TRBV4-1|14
TGCGCCAGCAGCCGCGCGGGGGATAATTCACCCCTCCACTTT
CASSRAGDNSPLHF
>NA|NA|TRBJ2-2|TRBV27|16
TGTGCCAGCAGTTTATTATACCAGACGAACACCGGGGAGCTGTTTTTT
CASSLLYQTNTGELFF
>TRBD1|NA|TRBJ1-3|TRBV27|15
TGTGCCAGCAGTCCGGGGACAGGGAGGGGAAACACCATATATTTT
CASSPGTGRGNTIYF
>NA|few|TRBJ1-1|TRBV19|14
TGTGCCAGTAGTATCCGAGCGGGGAACACTGAAGCTTTCTTT
CASSIRAGNTEAFF
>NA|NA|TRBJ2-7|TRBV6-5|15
TGTGCCAGCAGTTACAATAGGGGGAGCTCCTACGAGCAGTACTTC
CASSYNRGSSYEQYF
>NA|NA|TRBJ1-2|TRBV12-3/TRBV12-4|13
TGTGCCAGCAGTTTCGTGGCAGGGGAAGGCTACACCTTC
CASSFVAGEGYTF
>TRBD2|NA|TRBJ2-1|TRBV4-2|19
TGTGCCAGCAGCCAAGATGGGGCGGGGGGGCGTCGGATTTACAATGAGCAGTTCTTC
CASSQDGAGGRRIYNEQFF